Described below is a single T cell receptor beta chain sequence and its context. The antigen remains unidentified. This sample stems from a study of OX40 agonist ivuxolimab in advanced cancers. Notes on the study in general: The study observed clonal expansion of CD4+ and CD8+ blood T cells by week 6 at 0.1 to 3.0 mg/kg.

Germline CDR1 and CDR2: SGHAT and FQNNGV. The CDR3 length is 16 residues. Trimming pared 3 bases from V and 0 bases from J, leaving 9 bases between. This table comes from immunoSEQ multiplex PCR, and its TCRdb copy is limited to in-frame clones, with some not included. The profile shows over 95,000 clones, roughly 91% of them singletons. The rearrangement joins TRBV11-2 to TRBJ2-6; weak D call: TRBD1 (5 bases). Sequenced here: CD4+ or CD8+ T cells sorted from blood, sampled in a trial of the OX40 agonist ivuxolimab. This sequence was found in an adult with an advanced solid tumor such as melanoma, head and neck, liver or kidney cancer. The chain's CDR3 is CASSFLQVSGANVLTF. CDR3 bases: TGTGCCAGCAGCTTTTTACAGGTCTCTGGGGCCAACGTCCTGACTTTC.